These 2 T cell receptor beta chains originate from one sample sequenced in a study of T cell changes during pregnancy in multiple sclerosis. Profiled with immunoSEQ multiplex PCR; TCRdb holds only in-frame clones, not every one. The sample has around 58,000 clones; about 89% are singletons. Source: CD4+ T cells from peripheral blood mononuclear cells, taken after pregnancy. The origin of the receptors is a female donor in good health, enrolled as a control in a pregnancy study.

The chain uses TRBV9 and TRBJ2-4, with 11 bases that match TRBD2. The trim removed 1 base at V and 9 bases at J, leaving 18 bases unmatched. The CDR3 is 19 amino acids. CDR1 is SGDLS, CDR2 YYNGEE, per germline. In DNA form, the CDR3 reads TGTGCCAGCAGCGTAAGTAGCCAAGCTAGCGGGGGGACCCCGGCCATTCAGTACTTC. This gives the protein CASSVSSQASGGTPAIQYF.

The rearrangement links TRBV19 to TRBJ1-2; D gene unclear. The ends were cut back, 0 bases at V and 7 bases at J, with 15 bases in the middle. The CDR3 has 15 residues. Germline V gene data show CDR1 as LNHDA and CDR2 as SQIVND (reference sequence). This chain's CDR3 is CASSIEFSRAGGYTF. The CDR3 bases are TGTGCCAGTAGTATAGAATTCTCGAGGGCGGGTGGCTACACCTTC.